The 14 T cell receptor beta chains presented below share a single source sample, sequenced in a study of spatial heterogeneity in lung cancer. One entry per CDR3 protein results from TCRdb running MiXCR on the 5' RACE reads. The sample has tens of thousands of distinct CDR3 sequences, roughly 15% seen once; the top ten hold approximately 60%. Noted time point: sample taken at primary tumor resection. The starting material was PBMCs, obtained at surgery. Receptors were obtained from a male donor with early-stage non-small cell lung cancer.

This clonotype was counted many times. The rearrangement links TRBV29-1 to TRBJ2-3; D not certain. The length of the CDR3 is 13 residues. V gave up 4 bases and J gave up 0 bases, with 8 bases separating them. Germline CDR1 SQVTM, CDR2 ANQGSEA. In DNA, the CDR3 is TGCAGCGTTGTGGCGTCTAGCACAGATACGCAGTATTTT. Translated, it gives CSVVASSTDTQYF.

In its sample, this clonotype was seen many times. In nucleotides, the CDR3 is TGTGCCAGCAGCTTCGTCCGAACCCTTAGGGATGAGCAGTTCTTC. Its translation is CASSFVRTLRDEQFF. The rearrangement uses TRBV7-2 and TRBJ2-1; D gene uncertain. V lost 3 bases, J lost 8 bases, and 17 bases lay in between. This CDR3 is 15 amino acids long. From germline, CDR1 is SGHTA and CDR2 FQGNSA.

This clonotype was picked up a small number of times. The chain links TRBV24-1 to TRBJ2-7; D possibly uses TRBD1 or TRBD2 (5 bases each). Germline V gives CDR1 KGHDR, CDR2 SFDVKD. The CDR3 has 15 amino acids. V was pared by 3 bases and J by 3 bases, with 14 bases between. This CDR3 is CATSDPGRESYEQYF. In nucleotides, the CDR3 is TGTGCCACCAGTGATCCGGGACGGGAAAGCTACGAGCAGTACTTC.

This clonotype was observed a handful of times. The chain is built from TRBV9 and TRBJ2-1; perhaps TRBD2 as D (5 bases). V was clipped by 2 bases and J by 9 bases, with 18 bases between them. This CDR3 is 15 amino acids long. Germline CDR1 is SGDLS and CDR2 is YYNGEE. The CDR3 nucleotides are TGTGCCAGCAGCGTGAGGGTAGCCCCACCAGCTGAGCAGTTCTTC. Residues: CASSVRVAPPAEQFF.

This clonotype has a count of ten or more. The rearrangement uses TRBV2 and TRBJ2-2; no clear D. V gave up 6 bases and J gave up 10 bases, with 12 bases separating them. Germline assignment: CDR1 SNHLY and CDR2 FYNNEI. This CDR3 region has 12 residues. CDR3 in amino acids: CASRGTGSELFF. CDR3 nucleotide sequence: TGTGCCAGCAGGGGCACTGGGTCGGAGCTGTTTTTT.

The sample holds many counts of this clonotype. The chain links TRBV5-1 to TRBJ2-3, with unresolved D. Germline CDR1 reads SGHRS; CDR2 reads YFSETQ. The CDR3 loop spans 12 amino acids. Trimming removed 0 bases at V and 4 bases at J, with 3 bases between. CDR3 nucleotides: TGCGCCAGCAGCTTGGAGTCAGATACGCAGTATTTT. This codes for CASSLESDTQYF.

This clonotype has ten or more counts. V is TRBV4-2 and J is TRBJ2-7, with 8 bases matching TRBD2. Unmatched junction bases numbered 17, after V lost 1 base and J lost 3 bases. CDR3 size: 19 residues. Germline V gene lookup returns CDR1 LGHNA and CDR2 YNFKEQ. CDR3 DNA: TGTGCCAGCAGCCAAGTCCGTAGCGGGGATCTCCCCGTGGGCTACGAGCAGTACTTC. Its protein is CASSQVRSGDLPVGYEQYF.

This clonotype was counted between two and nine times. The J gene is TRBJ2-5, the V gene TRBV12-3 or TRBV12-4; 14 bases match TRBD2. This CDR3 has 17 amino acids. With 5 bases clipped from V and 5 bases from J, the junction kept 10 bases outside the gene matches. CDR3 loop: CASSQGLAGERFETQYF. The DNA of the CDR3 is TGTGCCAGCAGTCAGGGACTAGCGGGAGAAAGGTTCGAGACCCAGTACTTC.

This chain connects TRBV20-1 to TRBJ2-4, with a tentative D call TRBD2 (6 bases). The CDR3 has 16 amino acids. V was clipped by 0 bases and J by 9 bases, with 21 bases between them. Germline CDR1 reads DFQATT; CDR2 reads SNEGSKA (reference sequence). CDR3 protein: CSARDWVGGGMGIQYF. The CDR3 region has the DNA TGCAGTGCTAGAGATTGGGTCGGAGGAGGGATGGGCATTCAGTACTTC.

In DNA, the CDR3 is TGTGCCAGCAGCTTACCAGGGCCCGAAGCTTTCTTT. Protein sequence: CASSLPGPEAFF. The chain recombines TRBV7-2 with TRBJ1-1, with D perhaps matching TRBD1 (5 bases). This CDR3 comprises 12 residues. Trimming took 2 bases from V and 8 from J, leaving 9 bases between them. Per germline, CDR1 SGHTA and CDR2 FQGNSA. The variable domain in full, completed from reference TRBV7-2 and TRBJ1-1, reads GAGVSQSPSNKVTEKGKDVELRCDPISGHTALYWYRQSLGQGLEFLIYFQGNSAPDKSGLPSDRFSAERTGGSVSTLTIQRTQQEDSAVYLCASSLPGPEAFFGQGTRLTVV.

CDR3 coding DNA: TGTGCCAGCAGCTCGACCGACCACAGCTATGGCTACACCTTC. Translated: CASSSTDHSYGYTF. The chain couples TRBV7-2 to TRBJ1-2; D unclear. The germline V gene has CDR1 SGHTA and CDR2 FQGNSA. V shed 4 bases and J shed 4 bases, with 13 bases lying between them. This CDR3 region has 14 residues.

This clonotype showed up many times. CDR3 bases: TGTGCCAGCAGCCCTCAATACGGCACAGATACGCAGTATTTT. Translated: CASSPQYGTDTQYF. The chain joins TRBV7-3 to TRBJ2-3, with D uncertain. V gave up 5 bases and J gave up 1 base, with 10 bases separating them. The CDR3 contains 14 residues. Germline-derived CDR1 and CDR2 are SGHTA and FQGTGA.

This clonotype was observed a few times. The rearrangement uses TRBV11-1 and TRBJ1-2; 7 nucleotides match TRBD1. The junction had 8 bases not matched to a gene; V was cut back by 4 bases and J by 3 bases. The germline CDR1 and CDR2 sequences are SGHAT and FQDESV (reference sequence). The CDR3 is made up of 15 amino acids. DNA for the CDR3: TGTGCCAGCAGCTCACTAACAGGGGTGGACTATGGCTACACCTTC. This codes for CASSSLTGVDYGYTF.

In this sample, this clonotype turned up a few times. This chain connects TRBV5-1 to TRBJ2-3; perhaps TRBD2 as D (5 bases). Germline V CDR1 and CDR2: SGHRS, YFSETQ. V was clipped by 4 bases and J by 1 base, with 10 bases between them. The CDR3 spans 14 residues. CDR3 nucleotides: TGCGCCAGCAGCAGGAGGCCCGGCACAGATACGCAGTATTTT. It specifies CASSRRPGTDTQYF.